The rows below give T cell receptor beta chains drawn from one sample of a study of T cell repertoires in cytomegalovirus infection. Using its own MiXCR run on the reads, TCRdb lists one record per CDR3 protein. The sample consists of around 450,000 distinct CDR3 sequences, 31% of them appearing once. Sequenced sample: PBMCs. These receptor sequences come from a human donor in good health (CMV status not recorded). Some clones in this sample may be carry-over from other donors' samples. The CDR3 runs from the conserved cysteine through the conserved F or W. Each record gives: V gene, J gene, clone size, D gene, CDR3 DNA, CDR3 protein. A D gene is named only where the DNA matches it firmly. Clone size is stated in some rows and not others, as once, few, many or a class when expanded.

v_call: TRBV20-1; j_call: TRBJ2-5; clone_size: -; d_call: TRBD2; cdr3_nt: TGCAGTGCTAGAGATCCTAGCGGGGGGTACCAAGAGACCCAGTACTTC; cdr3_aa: CSARDPSGGYQETQYF
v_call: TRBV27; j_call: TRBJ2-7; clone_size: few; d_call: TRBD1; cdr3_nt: TGTGCCAGCAGTTCCGCCGGACAGGGGGCCCCTTTGTATGCCGAGCAGTACTTC; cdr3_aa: CASSSAGQGAPLYAEQYF
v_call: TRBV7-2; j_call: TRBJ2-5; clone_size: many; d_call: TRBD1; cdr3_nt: TGTGCCAGCAGCTCAGACGGGACAGGACAAGAGACCCAGTACTTC; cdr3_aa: CASSSDGTGQETQYF
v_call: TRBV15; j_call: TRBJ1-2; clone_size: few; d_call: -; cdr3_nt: TGTGCCACCAGCAGAGGTGGGGCCGGGGCCTATGGCTACACCTTC; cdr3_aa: CATSRGGAGAYGYTF
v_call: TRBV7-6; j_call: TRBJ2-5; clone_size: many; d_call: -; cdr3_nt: TGTGCCAGCAGCCCTCAGGGGAAAGAGACCCAGTACTTC; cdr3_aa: CASSPQGKETQYF
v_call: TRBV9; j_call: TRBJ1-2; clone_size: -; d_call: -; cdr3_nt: TGTGCCAGCAGCGCCACCCGGGTGGAGGGAAAGAATGGCTACACCTTC; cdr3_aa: CASSATRVEGKNGYTF
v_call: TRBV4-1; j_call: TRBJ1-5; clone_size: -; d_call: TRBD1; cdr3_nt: TGCGCCAGCAGCCAGGGGGACAGGGGGCTTCAGCCCCAGCATTTT; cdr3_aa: CASSQGDRGLQPQHF
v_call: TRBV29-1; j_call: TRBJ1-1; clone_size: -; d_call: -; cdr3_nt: TGCAGCGGACGACAGTCGAACACTGAAGCTTTCTTT; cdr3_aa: CSGRQSNTEAFF
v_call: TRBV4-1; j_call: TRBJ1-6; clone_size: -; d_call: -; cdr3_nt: TGCGCCAGCAGCCAAGATCCCGCAGGGAATATTGATGGGACCCTCCACTTT; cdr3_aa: CASSQDPAGNIDGTLHF
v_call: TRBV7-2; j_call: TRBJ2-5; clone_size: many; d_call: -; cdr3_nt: TGTGCCAGCAGCCAGGGAGGGGGGGTGGAGACCCAGTACTTC; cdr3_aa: CASSQGGGVETQYF
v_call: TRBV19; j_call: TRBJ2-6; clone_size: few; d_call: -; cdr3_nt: TGTGCCAGTAGTTCCGCGGCAGCAACCTCTGGGGCCAACGTCCTGACTTTC; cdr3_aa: CASSSAAATSGANVLTF